The rows below give T cell receptor beta chains drawn from one sample of a study of T cells after yellow fever vaccination. From the 5' RACE reads, TCRdb called clonotypes with MiXCR, one entry per CDR3 protein. The table lists hundreds of thousands of distinct CDR3 sequences, about 5.2% of them singletons. The starting material was CD4+ T cells sorted from PBMCs, obtained on the day of the yellow fever booster vaccination. These receptors originate from a man between 18 and 35 years old who received the YFV17D yellow fever vaccine. Both conserved end residues are trimmed from each CDR3.

j_gene | v_gene | CDR3aa
TRBJ2-3 | TRBV6-2/TRBV6-3 | ASNRGPNTDTQY
TRBJ1-6 | TRBV4-3 | ASSPTRDLNSPLH
TRBJ1-6 | TRBV7-2 | ASSLEAGSPLH
TRBJ2-3 | TRBV7-2 | ASSPSGQGTDTQY
TRBJ2-4 | TRBV20-1 | SASGGGTKNIQY
TRBJ2-7 | TRBV30 | AWSTTGGMEY
TRBJ2-3 | TRBV5-1 | AISLLGLATDTQY
TRBJ2-7 | TRBV6-1 | ASTQGGFIYEQY
TRBJ1-1 | TRBV20-1 | SAIQPGQGAEAF
TRBJ1-4 | TRBV7-9 | ASSFAEPEKLF
TRBJ2-1 | TRBV2 | ASSSGAYYNEQF
TRBJ2-5 | TRBV18 | ASSPSAETQY
TRBJ2-3 | TRBV30 | AWTVGGDTQY
TRBJ2-5 | TRBV28 | ASSLRGIQETQY
TRBJ2-3 | TRBV10-3 | AISEPGGGTQY
TRBJ2-3 | TRBV6-6 | ASSPGTSDTQY
TRBJ1-1 | TRBV11-1 | ASSPGRGQGAF
TRBJ2-2 | TRBV29-1 | SVEEVEGGELF
TRBJ1-4 | TRBV29-1 | SVGQFNEKLF
TRBJ2-7 | TRBV7-2 | ASSFGRGFYEQY
TRBJ2-1 | TRBV11-2 | ASSPLAGGSSEQF
TRBJ2-1 | TRBV12-3/TRBV12-4 | ASRTKRGTSGKYNEQF
TRBJ1-3 | TRBV7-2 | ASTILEVRNTIY
TRBJ2-2 | TRBV4-3 | ASSQYPVTGELF
TRBJ1-1 | TRBV18 | ASSPLQDTEAF
TRBJ2-5 | TRBV7-2 | ASSLGGRTGVETQY
TRBJ1-5 | TRBV12-3/TRBV12-4 | ASSLRVVEPQH
TRBJ2-3 | TRBV6-1 | ASHRDRDTDTQY
TRBJ1-2 | TRBV20-1 | SVHANYGYT
TRBJ2-3 | TRBV6-5 | ASSRTGASSGGSTDTQY
TRBJ2-5 | TRBV7-9 | ASSWSEETQY
TRBJ2-3 | TRBV2 | ASISAGGPGTDTQY
TRBJ2-3 | TRBV4-3 | ASSLGPSSTDTQY
TRBJ2-3 | TRBV5-1 | ASSLDRVTDTQY
TRBJ2-3 | TRBV11-2 | ASSLTGRGATDTQY
TRBJ1-2 | TRBV10-2 | ASTPWQEGGYT
TRBJ2-2 | TRBV10-3 | ATKNRGPYTGELF
TRBJ2-1 | TRBV9 | ASSVRTSGNEQF
TRBJ1-4 | TRBV3-1 | ASTQDRGNNEKLF
TRBJ2-1 | TRBV5-1 | ASRTEFYNEQF
TRBJ2-5 | TRBV18 | ASSPRSRQQQETQY
TRBJ2-6 | TRBV9 | ASSVGQHSGANVLT
TRBJ2-1 | TRBV7-9 | ASSVFTGTGGYNEQF
TRBJ2-5 | TRBV5-5 | ASSFSIRDRASQETQY
TRBJ1-6 | TRBV20-1 | SAQRGFSYNSPLH
TRBJ2-5 | TRBV5-4 | ASSSGVGETQY
TRBJ2-3 | TRBV7-9 | ASSFRRGGTDTQY
TRBJ1-1 | TRBV10-3 | ATRFFGTEAF
TRBJ2-7 | TRBV6-5 | ASSSDISLYEQY
TRBJ2-5 | TRBV4-2 | ASSLNNNNGGGETQY